Here is one T cell receptor beta chain with its context. Its antigen is unknown. The record originates from a study of T cell responses to AZD1222 COVID-19 vaccine. Overall study findings and caveats: Vaccine-associated CD4 TCRs ranged over spike, dominating at 160-218 and 743-854. Repertoire sampling occurred only after the peak T cell response. In a largely white British group with more females than males, clonal diversity was possibly underestimated. Baseline serology detected seropositivity in only 5 or 6 AZD1222 recipients.

Here immunoSEQ multiplex PCR was the method, and the copy in TCRdb shows in-frame clones only, minus some. The data show 150,000 to 200,000 clones, roughly 89% seen once. The CDR3 has 14 amino acids. Germline V CDR1 and CDR2: SGHTS, YDEGEE. Trimming shortened V by 0 bases and J by 8 bases, and 14 bases separated the two germline ends. The source is an adult who received the AZD1222 COVID-19 vaccine. The chain couples TRBV5-8 to TRBJ1-2; D uncertain. The sequencing used peripheral blood, collected 28 days after the second AZD1222 dose. CDR3 bases: TGTGCCAGCAGCTTGGGAGGGCGGCGTGGAGGCTACACCTTC. Amino acids: CASSLGGRRGGYTF.